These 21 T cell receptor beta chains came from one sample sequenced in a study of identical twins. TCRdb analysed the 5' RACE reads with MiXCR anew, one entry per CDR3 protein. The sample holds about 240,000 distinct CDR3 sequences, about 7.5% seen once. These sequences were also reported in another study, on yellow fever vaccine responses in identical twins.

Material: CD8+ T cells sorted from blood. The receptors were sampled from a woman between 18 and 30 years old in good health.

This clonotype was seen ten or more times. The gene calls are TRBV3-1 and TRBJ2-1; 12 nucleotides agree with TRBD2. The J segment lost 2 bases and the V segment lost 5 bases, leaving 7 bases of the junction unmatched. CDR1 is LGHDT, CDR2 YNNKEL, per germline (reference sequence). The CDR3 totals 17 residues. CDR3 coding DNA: TGTGCCAGCAGCGTTTTACTAGCGGGAGGACCCTACAATGAGCAGTTCTTC. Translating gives CASSVLLAGGPYNEQFF.

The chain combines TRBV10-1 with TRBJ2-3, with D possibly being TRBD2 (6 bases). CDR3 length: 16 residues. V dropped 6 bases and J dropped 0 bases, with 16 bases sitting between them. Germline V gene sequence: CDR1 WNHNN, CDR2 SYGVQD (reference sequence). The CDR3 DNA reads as TGCGCCAGCAGCCCCGGGGTTAGCGGCAGCACAGATACGCAGTATTTT. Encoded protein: CASSPGVSGSTDTQYF.

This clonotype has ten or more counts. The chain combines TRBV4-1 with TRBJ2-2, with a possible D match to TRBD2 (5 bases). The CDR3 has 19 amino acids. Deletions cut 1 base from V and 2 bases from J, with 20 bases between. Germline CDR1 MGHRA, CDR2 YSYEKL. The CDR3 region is CASSQGPGILGENTGELFF. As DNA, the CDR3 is TGCGCCAGCAGCCAAGGGCCGGGGATTCTTGGTGAAAACACCGGGGAGCTGTTTTTT.

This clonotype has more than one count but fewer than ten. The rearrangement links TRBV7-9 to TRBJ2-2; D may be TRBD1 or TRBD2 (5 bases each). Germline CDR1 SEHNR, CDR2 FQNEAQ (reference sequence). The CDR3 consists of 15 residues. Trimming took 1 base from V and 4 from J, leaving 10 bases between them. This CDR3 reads CASSLDEGTTGELFF. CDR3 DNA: TGTGCCAGCAGCTTAGATGAAGGGACCACCGGGGAGCTGTTTTTT.

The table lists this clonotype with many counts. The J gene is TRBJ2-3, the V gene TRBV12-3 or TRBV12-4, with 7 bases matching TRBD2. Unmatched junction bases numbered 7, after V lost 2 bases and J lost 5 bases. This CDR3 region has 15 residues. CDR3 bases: TGTGCCAGCAGTTTACGTGGGAGGGCCGGAGATACGCAGTATTTT. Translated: CASSLRGRAGDTQYF.

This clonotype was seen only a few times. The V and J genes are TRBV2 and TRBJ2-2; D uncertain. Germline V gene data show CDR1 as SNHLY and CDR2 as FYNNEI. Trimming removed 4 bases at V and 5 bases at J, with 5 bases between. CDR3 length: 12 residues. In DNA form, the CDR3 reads TGTGCCAGCAGTGTAAGAACCGGGGAGCTGTTTTTT. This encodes CASSVRTGELFF. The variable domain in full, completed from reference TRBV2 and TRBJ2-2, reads EPEVTQTPSHQVTQMGQEVILRCVPISNHLYFYWYRQILGQKVEFLVSFYNNEISEKSEIFDDQFSVERPDGSNFTLKIRSTKLEDSAMYFCASSVRTGELFFGEGSRLTVL.

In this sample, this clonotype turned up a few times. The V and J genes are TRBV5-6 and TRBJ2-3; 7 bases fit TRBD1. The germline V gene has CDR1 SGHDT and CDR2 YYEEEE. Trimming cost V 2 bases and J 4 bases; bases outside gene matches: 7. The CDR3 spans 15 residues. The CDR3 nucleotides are TGTGCCAGCAGCTTTGGGACAGTAGCCGCAGATACGCAGTATTTT. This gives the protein CASSFGTVAADTQYF.

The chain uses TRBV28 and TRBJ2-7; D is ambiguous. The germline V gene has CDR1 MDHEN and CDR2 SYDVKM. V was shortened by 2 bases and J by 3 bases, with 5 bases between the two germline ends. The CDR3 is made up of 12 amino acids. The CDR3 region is CASSLSNYEQYF. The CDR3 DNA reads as TGTGCCAGCAGTTTAAGTAACTACGAGCAGTACTTC.

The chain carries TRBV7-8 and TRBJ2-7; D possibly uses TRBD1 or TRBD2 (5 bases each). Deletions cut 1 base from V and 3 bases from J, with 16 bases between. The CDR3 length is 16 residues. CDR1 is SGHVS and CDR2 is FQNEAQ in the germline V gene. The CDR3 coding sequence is TGTGCCAGCAGCTTAGATCTTGGTGGGGGATACTACGAGCAGTACTTC. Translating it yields CASSLDLGGGYYEQYF.

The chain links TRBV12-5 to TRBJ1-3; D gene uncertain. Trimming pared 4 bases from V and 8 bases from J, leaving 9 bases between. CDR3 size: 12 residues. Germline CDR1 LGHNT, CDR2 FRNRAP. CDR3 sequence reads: CASGSFRDTIYF. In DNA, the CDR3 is TGTGCTAGTGGTTCGTTTCGAGACACCATATATTTT.

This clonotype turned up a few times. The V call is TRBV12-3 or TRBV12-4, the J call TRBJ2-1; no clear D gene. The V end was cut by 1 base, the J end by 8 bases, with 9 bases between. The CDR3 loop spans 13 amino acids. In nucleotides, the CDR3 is TGTGCCAGCAGTTTAGTAGTTATCGATGAGCAGTTCTTC. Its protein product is CASSLVVIDEQFF.

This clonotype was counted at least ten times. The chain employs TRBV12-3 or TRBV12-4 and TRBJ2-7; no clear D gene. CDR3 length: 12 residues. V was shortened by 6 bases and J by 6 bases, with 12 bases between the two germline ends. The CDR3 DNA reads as TGTGCCAGCAGCTATAACACCGTCGAGCAGTACTTC. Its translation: CASSYNTVEQYF.

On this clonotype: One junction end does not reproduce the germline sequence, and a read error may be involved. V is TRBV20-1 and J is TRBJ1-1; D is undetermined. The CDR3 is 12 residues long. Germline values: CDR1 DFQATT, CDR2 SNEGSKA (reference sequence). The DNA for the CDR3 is TGCAGAGCTAGTATGTCAGGAGCTGAAGCTTTCTTT. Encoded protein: CRASMSGAEAFF.

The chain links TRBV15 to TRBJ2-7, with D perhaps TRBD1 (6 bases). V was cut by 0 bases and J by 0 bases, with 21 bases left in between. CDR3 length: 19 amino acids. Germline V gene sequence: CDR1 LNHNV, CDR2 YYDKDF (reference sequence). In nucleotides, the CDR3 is TGTGCCACCAGCAGAGACACCACTTCAGGGACAACGCCCTCCTACGAGCAGTACTTC. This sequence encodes CATSRDTTSGTTPSYEQYF.

CDR3 sequence: CASSVGQFGSPLHF. CDR3 DNA: TGTGCCAGCAGCGTAGGGCAGTTCGGGTCACCCCTCCACTTT. The J gene is TRBJ1-6, the V gene TRBV9; no clear D. CDR1 is SGDLS, CDR2 YYNGEE, per germline. Trimming pared 0 bases from V and 10 bases from J, leaving 11 bases between. This CDR3 is 14 amino acids long.

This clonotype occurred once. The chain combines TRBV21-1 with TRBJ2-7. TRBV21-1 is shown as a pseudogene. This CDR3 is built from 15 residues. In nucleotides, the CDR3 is TGTGCCAGCAGCAAAGTTCACAGTTACCCCTACGAGCAGTACGTC. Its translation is CASSKVHSYPYEQYV.

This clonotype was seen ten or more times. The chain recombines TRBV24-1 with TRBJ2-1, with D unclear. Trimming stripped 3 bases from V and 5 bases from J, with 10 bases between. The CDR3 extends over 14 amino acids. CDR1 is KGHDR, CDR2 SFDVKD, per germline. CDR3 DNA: TGTGCCACCAGTGATAATGACGCCAACAATGAGCAGTTCTTC. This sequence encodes CATSDNDANNEQFF.

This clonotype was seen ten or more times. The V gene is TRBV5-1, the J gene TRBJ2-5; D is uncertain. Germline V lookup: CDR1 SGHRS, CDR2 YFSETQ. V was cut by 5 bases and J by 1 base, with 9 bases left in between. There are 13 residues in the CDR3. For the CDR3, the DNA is TGCGCCAGCAGTACCTCCCGCCAAGAGACCCAGTACTTC. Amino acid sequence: CASSTSRQETQYF.

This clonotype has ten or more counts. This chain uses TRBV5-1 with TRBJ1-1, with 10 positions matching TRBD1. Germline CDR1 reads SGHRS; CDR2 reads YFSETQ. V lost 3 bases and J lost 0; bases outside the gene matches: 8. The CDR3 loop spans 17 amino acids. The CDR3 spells CASSSGTGEPMNTEAFF. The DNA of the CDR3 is TGCGCCAGCAGCTCCGGGACAGGGGAACCCATGAACACTGAAGCTTTCTTT.

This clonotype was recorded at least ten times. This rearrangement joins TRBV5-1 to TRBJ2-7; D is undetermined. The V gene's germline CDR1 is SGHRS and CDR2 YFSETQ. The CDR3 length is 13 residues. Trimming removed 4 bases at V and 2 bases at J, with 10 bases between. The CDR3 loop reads CASSPPQPYEQYF. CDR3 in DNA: TGCGCCAGCAGCCCCCCGCAGCCCTACGAGCAGTACTTC. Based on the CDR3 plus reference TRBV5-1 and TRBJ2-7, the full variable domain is KAGVTQTPRYLIKTRGQQVTLSCSPISGHRSVSWYQQTPGQGLQFLFEYFSETQRNKGNFPGRFSGRQFSNSRSEMNVSTLELGDSALYLCASSPPQPYEQYFGPGTRLTVT.

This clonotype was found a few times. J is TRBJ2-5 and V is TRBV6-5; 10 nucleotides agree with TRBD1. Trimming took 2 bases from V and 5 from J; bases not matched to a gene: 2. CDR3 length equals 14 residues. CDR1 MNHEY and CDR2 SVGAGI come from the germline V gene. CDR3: CASSYPGQGETQYF. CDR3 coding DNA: TGTGCCAGCAGTTACCCGGGACAGGGGGAGACCCAGTACTTC.